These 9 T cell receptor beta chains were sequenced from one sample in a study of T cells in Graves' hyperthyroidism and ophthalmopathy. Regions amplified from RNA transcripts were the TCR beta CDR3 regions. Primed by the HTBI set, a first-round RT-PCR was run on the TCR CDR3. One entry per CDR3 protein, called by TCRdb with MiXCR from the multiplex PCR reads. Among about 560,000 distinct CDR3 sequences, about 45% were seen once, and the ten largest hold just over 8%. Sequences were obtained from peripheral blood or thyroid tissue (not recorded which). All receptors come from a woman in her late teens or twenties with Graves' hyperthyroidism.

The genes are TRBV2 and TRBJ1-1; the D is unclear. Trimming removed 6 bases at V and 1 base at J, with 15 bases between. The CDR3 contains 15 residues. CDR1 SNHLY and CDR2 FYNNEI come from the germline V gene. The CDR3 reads CASRTPTTGNTEAFF. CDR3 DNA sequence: TGTGCCAGCAGGACCCCCACTACGGGGAACACTGAAGCTTTCTTT.

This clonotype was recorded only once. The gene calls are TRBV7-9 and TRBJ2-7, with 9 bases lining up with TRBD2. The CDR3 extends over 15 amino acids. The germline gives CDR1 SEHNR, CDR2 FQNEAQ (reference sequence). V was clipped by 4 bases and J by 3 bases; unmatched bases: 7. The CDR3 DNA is TGTGCCAGCAGCTATAGCGGGACTAGCAACTACGAGCAGTACTTC. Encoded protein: CASSYSGTSNYEQYF.

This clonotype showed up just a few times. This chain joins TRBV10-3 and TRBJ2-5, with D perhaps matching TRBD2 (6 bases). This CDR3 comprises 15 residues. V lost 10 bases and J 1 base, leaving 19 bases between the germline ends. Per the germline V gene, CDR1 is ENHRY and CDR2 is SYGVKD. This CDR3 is CASSQRRGPQETQYF. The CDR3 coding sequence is TGTGCCAGCAGCCAAAGGAGGGGTCCCCAAGAGACCCAGTACTTC.

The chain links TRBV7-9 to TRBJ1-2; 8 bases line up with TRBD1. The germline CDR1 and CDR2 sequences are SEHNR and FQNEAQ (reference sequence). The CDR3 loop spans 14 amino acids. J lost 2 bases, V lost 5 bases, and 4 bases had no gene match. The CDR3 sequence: CASSAGGQNYGYTF. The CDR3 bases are TGTGCCAGCAGCGCAGGGGGCCAAAACTATGGCTACACCTTC.

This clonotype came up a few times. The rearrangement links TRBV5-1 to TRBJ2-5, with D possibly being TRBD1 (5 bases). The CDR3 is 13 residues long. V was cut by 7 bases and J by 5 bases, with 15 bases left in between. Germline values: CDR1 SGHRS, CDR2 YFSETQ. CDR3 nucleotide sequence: TGCGCCAGCGGTGTCCAGGGTGGGGAGACCCAGTACTTC. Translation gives CASGVQGGETQYF.

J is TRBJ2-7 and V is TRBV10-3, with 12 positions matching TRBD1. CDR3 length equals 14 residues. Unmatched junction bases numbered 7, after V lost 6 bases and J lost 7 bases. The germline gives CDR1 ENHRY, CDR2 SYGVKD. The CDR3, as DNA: TGTGCCATCAGCCGGGACAGGGGGCAGGGAGAGCAGTACTTC. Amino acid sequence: CAISRDRGQGEQYF.

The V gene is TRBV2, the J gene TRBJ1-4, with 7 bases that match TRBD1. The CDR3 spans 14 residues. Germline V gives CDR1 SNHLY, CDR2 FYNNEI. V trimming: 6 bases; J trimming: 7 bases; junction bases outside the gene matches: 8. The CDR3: CASSQQGIGEKLFF. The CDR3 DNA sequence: TGTGCCAGCAGCCAACAGGGGATTGGTGAAAAACTGTTTTTT.

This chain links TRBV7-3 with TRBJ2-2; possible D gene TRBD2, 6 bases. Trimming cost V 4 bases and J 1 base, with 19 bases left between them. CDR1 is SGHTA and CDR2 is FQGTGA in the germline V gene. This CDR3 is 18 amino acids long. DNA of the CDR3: TGTGCCAGCAGCTCATTCAGACGAGGAGGGATGAACACCGGGGAGCTGTTTTTT. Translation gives CASSSFRRGGMNTGELFF.

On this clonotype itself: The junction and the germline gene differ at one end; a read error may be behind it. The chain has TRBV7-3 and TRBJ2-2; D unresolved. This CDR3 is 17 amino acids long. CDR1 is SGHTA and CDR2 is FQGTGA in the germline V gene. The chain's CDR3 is CASSDSETHTNTGELFF. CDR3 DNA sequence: TGCGCCAGCAGCGATTCCGAGACACATACGAACACCGGGGAGCTGTTTTTT.